Within the sample, the clone carrying this T cell receptor beta chain is medium-sized. Its target is unknown. The data belong to a study of spatial heterogeneity in lung cancer. Study summary: The average appearance count of each unique TCR and UMI combination in raw reads was more than 9.5. The study, taken as a whole, reports: Intratumoral expanded alpha and beta TCR counts were found to track tumor mutation counts.

Each TCR cDNA molecule carried a unique molecular identifier. TCRdb re-called the 5' RACE reads through MiXCR, storing one row per CDR3 protein. Of fewer than 4,000 distinct CDR3 sequences detected, roughly 6.2% appear once; the ten largest clones hold 15% to 20%. The V gene's germline CDR1 is MDHEN and CDR2 SYDVKM. CDR3 length: 19 amino acids. V shed 5 bases and J 8 bases; nucleotides not matched to a gene: 15. Time point indicated: sample taken at primary tumor resection. The donor group consisted of over 55 patients who had untreated, early-stage non-small cell lung cancer. Frozen PBMC, nontumor lung or tumor provided whole RNA, which was sequenced unsorted.

The genes are TRBV28 and TRBJ2-1; 16 bases are a match to TRBD2. This TCR came from a female donor with early-stage non-small cell lung cancer. The sequences come from lung tumor tissue, collected at surgery. CDR3 residues: CASSPEGLAGGGGLYEQFF. DNA for the CDR3: TGTGCCAGCAGTCCGGAGGGACTAGCGGGAGGGGGGGGTCTCTATGAGCAGTTCTTC.